This T cell receptor beta chain was recovered during a study of blood T cells in healthy people across ages (dated by TCRdb to between 2015 and 2016). Broadly, across the study: In model experiments, roughly one uniquely barcoded TCR beta cDNA molecule per two T cells was captured by template switching. Age-related changes in TCR beta repertoire diversity were measured in the study by deep sequencing normalized with unique cDNA molecular identifiers. Four age groups were formed from the donors: young (average about 15 years), middle-aged (around 37), aged (about 62) and long-lived (around 82). Two additional independent replicas of 1 million unique cDNA reads from the same blood draw were analyzed for two donors (one aged 18 to 29 and one aged 80 or older). To avoid experimental bias, donors of different ages were randomly spread across the sequencing lanes.

General conclusions and limits of the study: Compared with the aged group, more naive CD4+ T cells, fewer expanded clones and increased TCR diversity were shown by the long-lived group, suggesting age selection. Estimates of total diversity based on one million sequenced T cells were regarded as lower bounds and as underestimates. There was a strong correlation between observed TCR beta diversity and the percentage of naive T cells measured by flow cytometry. Because profiling used bulk unsorted PBMCs, naive and antigen-experienced compartments could not be compared conclusively. Because the CMV infection status of the donors was unknown, age-related changes in expanded clonotypes may potentially have been confounded. Observed TCR beta diversity per million T cells fell roughly linearly with age, and a significant reduction was already apparent by age around 40.

Receptor amplification or capture employed 5' RACE. TCRdb records Illumina HiSeq 2500 as the sequencer. A second roughly 7 to 11 cycle PCR used a sample-barcoded 5' primer and a J-beta primer mix. A template-switch 5' adaptor carrying 12 random nucleotides introduced a unique molecular identifier onto each TCR beta cDNA molecule. At least 3 million CDR3-containing paired-end reads were obtained from each sample. All of the RNA was converted into first-strand cDNA using the Mint cDNA synthesis kit, with a TRBC-specific oligonucleotide serving as the primer. Following uracil-DNA glycosylase treatment, a first 18-cycle PCR with universal primers M1SS and BC2_uni_R was performed on all cDNA. Per the original workflow: For normalization, 1 million high-quality reads, each with a distinct molecular identifier, were randomly selected from each sample. Reads with shared molecular identifiers were discarded instead of being binned into consensus sequences. MiTCR, run with a Q25 quality threshold and the strictest error-elimination algorithm, handled CDR3 identification, clonotype clustering and error correction. A nonparametric unseen species model using Euler transformation provided a lower-bound estimate of total TCR beta diversity. TCRdb passed the public sequencing reads through fastp at Q25 and MiXCR, retaining productive beta sequences. Rows matching on CDR3 protein sequence are summarized as one entry with the most common DNA and genes. In this record, the V and J calls reflect TCRdb's handling and not the investigators' own analysis. The sample records around 1,700,000 distinct CDR3 sequences, 28% of which are singletons. Roughly 8% of the sample is held by the ten biggest clonotypes.

Relative to germline, V is missing 1 base and J is missing 6 bases, with 6 bases of the junction outside any gene match. Reading the germline V gene (reference sequence) gives CDR1 GTSNPN and CDR2 SVGIG. From the cysteine up to the phenylalanine, the CDR3 has a length of 16 residues. Only the CDR3 portion is preserved as DNA: 48 bases, with reading frame beginning at the first base. Donors were under 40 systemically healthy Caucasian individuals from Russia aged about 6 to 100 years. Around 10 milliliters of peripheral blood were drawn from each donor into EDTA-treated Vacutainer tubes. PBMCs were isolated by Ficoll-Paque density-gradient centrifugation, with at least 6 million obtained per sample. Trizol reagent was used to extract total RNA from the PBMCs, yielding at least 5.5 micrograms per sample. For every donor, an aliquot of PBMCs went through flow cytometry to measure the percentages of naive CD45RAhigh/CD27high T cells.

About this clonotype: Its antigen has not been determined. The record has no base qualities; no much larger clone is one base away.

The TCR sequence derives from a woman between 25 and 40 years old in good health. Material for sequencing was blood. In this chain, TRBV30 is recombined with TRBJ2-2; TRBD2 lines up with 12 middle nucleotides. For the CDR3, the sequence is CAWSGRLAGVSGELFF. At the DNA level, the sequence is TGTGCCTGGAGTGGTCGACTAGCGGGAGTGTCCGGGGAGCTGTTTTTT.